This T cell receptor (beta chain) was identified during a study of cytomegalovirus exposure and HLA in healthy donors. On the study more broadly: From some 190 million T cells, an earlier analysis saw under 140 million unique TCR beta sequences.

Study observations and caveats: Earlier results showed most TCR beta V segments being productive about 87% or about 30% of the time.

On this clone: Its antigen is not known.

The PCR employed 60 Vbeta primers together with 13 Jbeta primers. Sequencing was performed with immunoSEQ multiplex PCR; in TCRdb, only in-frame clones are kept and a portion is missing. The sample has about 200,000 clones, roughly 90% seen once. The CDR3 extends over 13 amino acids. The V and J ends lost 5 bases and 13 bases respectively, with 20 bases between them. The V gene's germline CDR1 is MNHEY and CDR2 SVGAGI. V usage is TRBV6-5 and J usage is TRBJ2-5; the D gene is possibly TRBD2 (5 bases). Sequencing was carried out using PBMCs. This clonotype was sampled from a woman in her twenties or thirties in good health and CMV-seronegative. The CDR3 sequence: CASSHLIEGWVYF. The DNA of the CDR3 is TGTGCCAGCAGTCACTTAATCGAGGGCTGGGTGTACTTC.